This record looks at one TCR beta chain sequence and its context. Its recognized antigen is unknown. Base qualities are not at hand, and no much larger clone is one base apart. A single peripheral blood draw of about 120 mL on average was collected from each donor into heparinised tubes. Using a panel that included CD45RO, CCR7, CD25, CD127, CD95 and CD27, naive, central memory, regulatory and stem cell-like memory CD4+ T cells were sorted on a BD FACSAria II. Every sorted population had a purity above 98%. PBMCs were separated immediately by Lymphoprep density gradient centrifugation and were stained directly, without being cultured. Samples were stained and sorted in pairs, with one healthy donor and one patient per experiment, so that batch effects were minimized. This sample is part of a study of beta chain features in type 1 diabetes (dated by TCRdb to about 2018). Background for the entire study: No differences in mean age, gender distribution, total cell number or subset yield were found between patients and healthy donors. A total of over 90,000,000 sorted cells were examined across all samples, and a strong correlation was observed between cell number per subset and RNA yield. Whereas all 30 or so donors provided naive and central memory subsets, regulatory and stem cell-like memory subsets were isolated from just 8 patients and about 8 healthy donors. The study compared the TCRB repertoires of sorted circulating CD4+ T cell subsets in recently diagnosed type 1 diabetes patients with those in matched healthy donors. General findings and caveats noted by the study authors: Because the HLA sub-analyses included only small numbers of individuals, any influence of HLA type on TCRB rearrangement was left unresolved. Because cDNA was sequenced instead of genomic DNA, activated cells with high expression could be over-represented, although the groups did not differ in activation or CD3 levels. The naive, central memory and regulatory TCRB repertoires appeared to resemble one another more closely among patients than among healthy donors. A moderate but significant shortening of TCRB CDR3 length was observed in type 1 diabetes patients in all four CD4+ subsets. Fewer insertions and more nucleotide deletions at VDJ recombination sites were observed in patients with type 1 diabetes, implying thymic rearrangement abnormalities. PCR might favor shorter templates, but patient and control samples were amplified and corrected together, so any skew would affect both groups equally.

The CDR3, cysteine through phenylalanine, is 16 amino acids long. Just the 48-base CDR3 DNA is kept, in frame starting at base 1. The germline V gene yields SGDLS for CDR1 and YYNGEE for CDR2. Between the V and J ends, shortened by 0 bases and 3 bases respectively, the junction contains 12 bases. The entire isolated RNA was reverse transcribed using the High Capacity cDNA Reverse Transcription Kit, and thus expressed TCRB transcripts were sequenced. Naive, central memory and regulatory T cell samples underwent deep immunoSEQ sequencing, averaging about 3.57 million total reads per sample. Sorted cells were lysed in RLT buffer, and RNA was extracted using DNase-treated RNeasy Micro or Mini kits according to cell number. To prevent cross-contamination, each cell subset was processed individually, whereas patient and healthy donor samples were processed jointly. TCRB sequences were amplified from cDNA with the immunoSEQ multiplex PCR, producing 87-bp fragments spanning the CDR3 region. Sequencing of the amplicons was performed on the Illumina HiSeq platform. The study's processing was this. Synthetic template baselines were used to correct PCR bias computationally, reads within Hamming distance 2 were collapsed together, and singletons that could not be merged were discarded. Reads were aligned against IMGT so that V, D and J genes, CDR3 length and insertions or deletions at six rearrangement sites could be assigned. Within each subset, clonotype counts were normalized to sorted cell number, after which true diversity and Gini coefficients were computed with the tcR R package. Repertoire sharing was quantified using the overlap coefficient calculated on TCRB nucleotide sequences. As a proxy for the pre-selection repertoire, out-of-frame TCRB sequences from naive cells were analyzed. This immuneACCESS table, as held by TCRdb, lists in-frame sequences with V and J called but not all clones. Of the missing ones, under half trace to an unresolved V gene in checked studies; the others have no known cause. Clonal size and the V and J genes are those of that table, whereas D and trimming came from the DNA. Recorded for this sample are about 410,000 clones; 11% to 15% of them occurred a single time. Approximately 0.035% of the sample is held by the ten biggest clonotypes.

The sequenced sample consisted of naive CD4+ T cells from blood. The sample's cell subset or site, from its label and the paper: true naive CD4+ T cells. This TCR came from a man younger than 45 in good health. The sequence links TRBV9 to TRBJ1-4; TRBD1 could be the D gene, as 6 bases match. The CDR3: CASSVAGGGSNEKLFF. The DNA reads TGTGCCAGCAGCGTAGCTGGTGGGGGCTCTAATGAAAAACTGTTTTTT.